This is a list of T cell receptor beta chains from one sample in a study of somatic mutations in cytotoxic T cells in rheumatoid arthritis. Sequenced by immunoSEQ multiplex PCR; TCRdb stores in-frame clones only, minus some. The data contain roughly 3,900 clones, about 94% of them singletons. Sequences were obtained from CD8+ T cells sorted from blood. These receptors were collected from a woman aged 55-70 years with rheumatoid arthritis. Both conserved end residues are part of each CDR3. A D gene is named only where the DNA matches it firmly.

TRBJ1-2 | 14 | TRBV27 | - | CASSLRGGSGGYTF | TGTGCCAGCAGTTTACGAGGGGGATCGGGCGGCTACACCTTC
TRBJ1-1 | 16 | TRBV4-1 | - | CASSLRAGAGNTEAFF | TGCGCCAGCAGTCTTCGGGCAGGGGCAGGGAACACTGAAGCTTTCTTT
TRBJ2-1 | 14 | TRBV6-5 | - | CASTSSGTYNEQFF | TGTGCCAGCACCTCCTCCGGGACTTACAATGAGCAGTTCTTC
TRBJ1-1 | 16 | TRBV18 | - | CASSPRSGQRNTEAFF | TGTGCCAGCTCACCCCGCAGTGGACAGCGGAACACTGAAGCTTTCTTT
TRBJ1-6 | 12 | TRBV7-9 | - | CAGRAQNSPLHF | TGTGCCGGGAGGGCCCAAAATTCCCCCCTCCACTTT
TRBJ1-4 | 17 | TRBV9 | TRBD1 | CASSTRTGWFEGEKLFF | TGTGCCAGCAGCACTCGGACAGGGTGGTTTGAGGGTGAAAAACTGTTTTTT
TRBJ2-7 | 14 | TRBV10-3 | - | CAIKGSLVTYEQYF | TGTGCCATCAAAGGAAGCCTAGTTACCTACGAGCAGTACTTC
TRBJ2-3 | 18 | TRBV7-9 | TRBD2 | CASQTTIWREESTDTQYF | TGTGCCAGCCAAACCACGATATGGCGGGAGGAAAGCACAGATACGCAGTATTTT
TRBJ1-1 | 14 | TRBV7-9 | - | CASSLGGFNTEAFF | TGTGCCAGCAGCTTAGGGGGCTTTAACACTGAAGCTTTCTTT
TRBJ2-5 | 13 | TRBV19 | - | CASSIWRQETQYF | TGTGCCAGTAGTATTTGGCGGCAGGAGACCCAGTACTTC
TRBJ2-3 | 17 | TRBV7-2 | - | CASSSARGAGGTDTQYF | TGTGCCAGCAGCTCCGCGAGGGGGGCGGGGGGCACAGATACGCAGTATTTT
TRBJ1-5 | 15 | TRBV10-3 | - | CASGGPPYSNQPQHF | TGTGCCTCCGGGGGACCGCCTTATAGCAATCAGCCCCAGCATTTT
TRBJ2-1 | 13 | TRBV6-6 | - | CASSYPLGLEQFF | TGTGCCAGCAGTTACCCTCTCGGACTTGAGCAGTTCTTC